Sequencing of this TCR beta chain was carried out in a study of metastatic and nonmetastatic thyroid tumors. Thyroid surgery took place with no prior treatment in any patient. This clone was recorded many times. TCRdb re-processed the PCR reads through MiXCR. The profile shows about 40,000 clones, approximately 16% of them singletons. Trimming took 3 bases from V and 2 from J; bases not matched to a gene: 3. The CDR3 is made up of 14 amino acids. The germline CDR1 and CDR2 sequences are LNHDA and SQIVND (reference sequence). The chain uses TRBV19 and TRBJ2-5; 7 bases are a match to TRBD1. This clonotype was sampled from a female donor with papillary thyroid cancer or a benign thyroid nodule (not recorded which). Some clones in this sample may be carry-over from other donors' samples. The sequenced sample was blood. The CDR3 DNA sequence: TGTGCCAGTAGTATTGGGACAGTACAAGAGACCCAGTACTTC. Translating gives CASSIGTVQETQYF.